Described below is a single TCR beta chain sequence and its context. Germline V CDR1 and CDR2: GTSNPN, SVGIG (reference sequence). Trimming cost V 1 base and J 3 bases, with 4 bases left between them. This CDR3 region has 11 residues. These data belong to a study of OX40 agonist ivuxolimab in advanced cancers. The wider study: Patients receiving dose escalation had hepatocellular carcinoma, melanoma, renal cell or head and neck cancer.

Sequenced by immunoSEQ multiplex PCR; TCRdb stores in-frame clones only, minus some. Among 15,000 or so clones listed, approximately 85% were seen once. The sequence was collected from an adult with an advanced solid tumor such as melanoma, head and neck, liver or kidney cancer. Sequencing used CD4+ or CD8+ T cells sorted from blood, obtained in a trial of the OX40 agonist ivuxolimab. The gene calls are TRBV30 and TRBJ2-7; D is unresolved. The CDR3 DNA reads as TGTGCCTGGAGTGAGGGCTACGAGCAGTACTTC. It is translated as CAWSEGYEQYF. The full variable domain, with the rest looked up from reference TRBV30 and TRBJ2-7, is SQTIHQWPATLVQPVGSPLSLECTVEGTSNPNLYWYRQAAGRGLQLLFYSVGIGQISSEVPQNLSASRPQDRQFILSSKKLLLSDSGFYLCAWSEGYEQYFGPGTRLTVT.